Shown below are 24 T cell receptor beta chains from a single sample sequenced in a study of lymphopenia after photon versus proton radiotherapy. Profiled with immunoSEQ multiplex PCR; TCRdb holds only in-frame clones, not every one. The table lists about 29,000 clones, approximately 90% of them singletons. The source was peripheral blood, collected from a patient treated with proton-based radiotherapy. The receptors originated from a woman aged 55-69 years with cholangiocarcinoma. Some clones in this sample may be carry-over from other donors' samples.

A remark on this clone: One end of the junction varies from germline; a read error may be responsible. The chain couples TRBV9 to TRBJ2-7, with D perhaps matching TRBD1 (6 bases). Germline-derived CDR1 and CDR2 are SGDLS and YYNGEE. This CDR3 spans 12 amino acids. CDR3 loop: CASSSQGGEQHF. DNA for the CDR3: TGTGCCAGCAGCTCTCAAGGGGGTGAGCAGCACTTC.

In DNA form, the CDR3 reads TGTGCCAGCAGTGACGACTCTGGGGCCAACGTCCTGACTTTC. It specifies CASSDDSGANVLTF. The V gene is TRBV2, the J gene TRBJ2-6; no firm D call. Deletions cut 3 bases from V and 0 bases from J, with 3 bases between. Per the germline V gene, CDR1 is SNHLY and CDR2 is FYNNEI. The CDR3 contains 14 residues.

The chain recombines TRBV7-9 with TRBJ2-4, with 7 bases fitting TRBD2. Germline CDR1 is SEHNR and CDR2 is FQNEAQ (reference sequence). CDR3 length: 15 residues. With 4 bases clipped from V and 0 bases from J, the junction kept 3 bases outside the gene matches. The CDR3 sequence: CASSSGLLAKNIQYF. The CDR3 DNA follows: TGTGCCAGCAGCTCGGGACTACTAGCCAAAAACATTCAGTACTTC.

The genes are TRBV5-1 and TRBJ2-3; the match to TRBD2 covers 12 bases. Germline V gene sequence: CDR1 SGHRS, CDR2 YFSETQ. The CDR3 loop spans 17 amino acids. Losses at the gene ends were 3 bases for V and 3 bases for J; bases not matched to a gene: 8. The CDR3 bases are TGCGCCAGCAGCTCAATGACTAGCGGGGGCGTTACAGATACGCAGTATTTT. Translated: CASSSMTSGGVTDTQYF.

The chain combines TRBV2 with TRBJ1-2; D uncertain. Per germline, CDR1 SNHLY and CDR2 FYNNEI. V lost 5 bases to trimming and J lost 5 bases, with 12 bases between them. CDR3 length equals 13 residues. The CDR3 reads CASSYTWGYGYTF. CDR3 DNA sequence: TGTGCCAGCAGTTATACATGGGGATATGGCTACACCTTC.

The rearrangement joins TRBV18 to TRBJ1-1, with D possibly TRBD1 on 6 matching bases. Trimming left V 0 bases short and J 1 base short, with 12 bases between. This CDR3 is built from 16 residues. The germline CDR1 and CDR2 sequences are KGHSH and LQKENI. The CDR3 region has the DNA TGTGCCAGCTCACCACCAGTGAGGGGGAGGAACACTGAAGCTTTCTTT. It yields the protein CASSPPVRGRNTEAFF.

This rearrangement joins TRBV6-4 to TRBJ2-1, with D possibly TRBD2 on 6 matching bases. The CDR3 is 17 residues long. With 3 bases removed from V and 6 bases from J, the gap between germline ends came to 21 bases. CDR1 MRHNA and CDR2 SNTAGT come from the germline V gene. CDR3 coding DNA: TGTGCCAGCAGTGAACCGGAAGTGTCTGCGGAGGGCAATGAGCAGTTCTTC. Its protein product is CASSEPEVSAEGNEQFF.

The CDR3 DNA is TGTGCCAGCAGTTACGCTGGGACTAGCGGTTACGAGCAGTACTTC. As protein: CASSYAGTSGYEQYF. The chain employs TRBV6-5 and TRBJ2-7, with 11 bases matching TRBD2. CDR1 is MNHEY and CDR2 is SVGAGI in the germline V gene. V was pared by 2 bases and J by 4 bases, with 4 bases of the junction left unmatched. This CDR3 has 15 amino acids.

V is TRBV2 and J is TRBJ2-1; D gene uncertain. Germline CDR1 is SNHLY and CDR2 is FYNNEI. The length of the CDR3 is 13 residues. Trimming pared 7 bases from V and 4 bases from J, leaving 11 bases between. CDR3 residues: CASKGAVYNEQFF. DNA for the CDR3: TGTGCCAGCAAAGGCGCCGTGTACAATGAGCAGTTCTTC.

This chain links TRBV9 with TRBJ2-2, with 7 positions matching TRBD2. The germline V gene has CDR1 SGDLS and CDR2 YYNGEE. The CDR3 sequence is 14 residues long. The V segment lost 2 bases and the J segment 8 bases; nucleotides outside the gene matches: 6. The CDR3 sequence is CASSVEIGRGELFF. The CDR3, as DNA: TGTGCCAGCAGCGTGGAGATCGGGAGGGGGGAGCTGTTTTTT.

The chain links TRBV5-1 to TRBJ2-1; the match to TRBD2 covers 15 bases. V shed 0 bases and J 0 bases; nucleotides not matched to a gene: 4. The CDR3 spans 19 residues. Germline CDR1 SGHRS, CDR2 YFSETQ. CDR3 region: CASSLGGLAGGPSYNEQFF. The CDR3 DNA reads TGCGCCAGCAGCTTGGGTGGACTAGCGGGGGGGCCCTCCTACAATGAGCAGTTCTTC.

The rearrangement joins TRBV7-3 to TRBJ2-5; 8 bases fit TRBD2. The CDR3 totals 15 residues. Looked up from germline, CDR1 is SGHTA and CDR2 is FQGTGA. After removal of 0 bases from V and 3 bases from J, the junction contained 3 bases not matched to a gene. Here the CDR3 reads CASSLTGTREETQYF. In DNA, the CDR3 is TGTGCCAGCAGCTTAACTGGGACTAGGGAAGAGACCCAGTACTTC.

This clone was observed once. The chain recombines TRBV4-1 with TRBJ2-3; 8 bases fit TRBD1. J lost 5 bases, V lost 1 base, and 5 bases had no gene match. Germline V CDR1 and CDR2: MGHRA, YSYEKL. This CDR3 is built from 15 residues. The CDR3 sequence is CASSQGDRGLDTQYF. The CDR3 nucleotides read TGCGCCAGCAGCCAAGGAGACAGGGGACTAGATACGCAGTATTTT.

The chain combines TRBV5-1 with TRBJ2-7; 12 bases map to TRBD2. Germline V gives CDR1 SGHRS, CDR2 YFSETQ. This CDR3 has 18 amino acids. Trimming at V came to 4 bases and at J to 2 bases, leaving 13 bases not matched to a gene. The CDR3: CASSRTGLAGENPYEQYF. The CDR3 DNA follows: TGCGCCAGCAGCCGAACGGGACTAGCGGGCGAAAATCCCTACGAGCAGTACTTC.

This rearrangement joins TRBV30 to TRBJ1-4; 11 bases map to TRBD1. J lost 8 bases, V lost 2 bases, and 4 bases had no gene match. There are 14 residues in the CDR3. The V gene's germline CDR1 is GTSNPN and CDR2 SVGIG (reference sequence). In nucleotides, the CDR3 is TGTGCCTGGAGTATGGGACAGGGGGGAGAAAAACTGTTTTTT. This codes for CAWSMGQGGEKLFF.

In nucleotides, the CDR3 is TGCGCCAGCAGCTTGTTTACTGGAAACACCATATATTTT. It is translated as CASSLFTGNTIYF. The rearrangement joins TRBV5-1 to TRBJ1-3; D unclear. CDR3 length: 13 amino acids. Germline CDR1 and CDR2: SGHRS and YFSETQ. V dropped 1 base and J dropped 2 bases, with 4 bases sitting between them.

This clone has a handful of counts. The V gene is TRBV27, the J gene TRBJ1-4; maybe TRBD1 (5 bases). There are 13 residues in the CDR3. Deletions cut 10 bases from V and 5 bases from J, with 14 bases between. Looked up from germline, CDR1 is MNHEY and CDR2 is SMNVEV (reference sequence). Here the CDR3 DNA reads TGTGCCACCAAGACAGTACGAAATGAAAAACTGTTTTTT. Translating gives CATKTVRNEKLFF.

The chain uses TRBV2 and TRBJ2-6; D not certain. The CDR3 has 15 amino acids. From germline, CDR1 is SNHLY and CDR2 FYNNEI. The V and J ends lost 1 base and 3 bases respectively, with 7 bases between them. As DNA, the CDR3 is TGTGCCAGCAGTGAAGAGAACCTTGGGGCCAACGTCCTGACTTTC. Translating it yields CASSEENLGANVLTF.

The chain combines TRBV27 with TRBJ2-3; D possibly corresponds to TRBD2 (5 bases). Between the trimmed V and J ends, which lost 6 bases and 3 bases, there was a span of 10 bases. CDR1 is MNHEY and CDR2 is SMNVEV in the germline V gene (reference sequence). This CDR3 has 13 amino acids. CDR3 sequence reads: CASRDGGTDTQYF. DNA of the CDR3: TGTGCCAGCAGGGACGGAGGAACAGATACGCAGTATTTT.

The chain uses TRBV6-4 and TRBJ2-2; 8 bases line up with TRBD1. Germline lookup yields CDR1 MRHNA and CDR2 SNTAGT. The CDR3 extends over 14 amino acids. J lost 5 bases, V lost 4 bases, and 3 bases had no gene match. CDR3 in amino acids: CASSVQGATGELFF. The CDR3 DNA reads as TGTGCCAGCAGTGTGCAGGGGGCAACCGGGGAGCTGTTTTTT.

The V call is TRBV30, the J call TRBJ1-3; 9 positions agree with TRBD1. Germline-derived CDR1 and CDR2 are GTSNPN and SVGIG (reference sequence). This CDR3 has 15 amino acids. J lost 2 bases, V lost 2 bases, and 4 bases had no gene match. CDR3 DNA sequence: TGTGCCTGGAGTCGGGACAGGGCGGCTGGAAACACCATATATTTT. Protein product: CAWSRDRAAGNTIYF.

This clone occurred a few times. CDR3 coding DNA: TGTGCCAGCAGAGAGACAGAACCAAATCAGCCCCAGCATTTT. It yields the protein CASRETEPNQPQHF. V is TRBV2 and J is TRBJ1-5; TRBD1 is a possible D gene (5 bases). This CDR3 comprises 14 residues. V gave up 6 bases and J gave up 4 bases, with 13 bases separating them. Germline V lookup: CDR1 SNHLY, CDR2 FYNNEI. The full variable domain, completed using reference TRBV2 and TRBJ1-5, is EPEVTQTPSHQVTQMGQEVILRCVPISNHLYFYWYRQILGQKVEFLVSFYNNEISEKSEIFDDQFSVERPDGSNFTLKIRSTKLEDSAMYFCASRETEPNQPQHFGDGTRLSIL.

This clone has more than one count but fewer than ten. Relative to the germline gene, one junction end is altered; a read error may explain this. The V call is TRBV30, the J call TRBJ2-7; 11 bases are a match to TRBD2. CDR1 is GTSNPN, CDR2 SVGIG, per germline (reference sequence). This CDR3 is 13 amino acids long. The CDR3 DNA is TGTGCCTGGAGTGGACTAGCGGGGCGACTGTACGTCTTC. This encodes CAWSGLAGRLYVF.

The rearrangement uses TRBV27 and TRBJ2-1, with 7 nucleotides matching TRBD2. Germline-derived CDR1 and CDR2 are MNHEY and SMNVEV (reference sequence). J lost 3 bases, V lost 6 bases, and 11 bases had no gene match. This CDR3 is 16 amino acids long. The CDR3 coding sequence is TGTGCCAGCAGCCGGGTGGTAGCGGGTATCTACAATGAGCAGTTCTTC. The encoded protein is CASSRVVAGIYNEQFF.